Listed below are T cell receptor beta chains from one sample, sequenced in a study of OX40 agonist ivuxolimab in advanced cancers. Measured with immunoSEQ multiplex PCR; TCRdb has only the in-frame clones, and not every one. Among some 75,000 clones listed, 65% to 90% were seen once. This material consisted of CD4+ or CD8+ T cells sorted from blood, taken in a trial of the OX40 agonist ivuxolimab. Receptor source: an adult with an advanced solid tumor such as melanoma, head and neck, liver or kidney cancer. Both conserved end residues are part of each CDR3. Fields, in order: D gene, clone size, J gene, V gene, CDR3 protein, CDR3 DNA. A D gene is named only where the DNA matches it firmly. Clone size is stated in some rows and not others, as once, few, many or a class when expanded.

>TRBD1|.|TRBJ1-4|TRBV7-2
CASSLDLVGGHNEKLFF
TGTGCCAGCAGCTTAGACCTCGTAGGGGGCCATAATGAAAAACTGTTTTTT
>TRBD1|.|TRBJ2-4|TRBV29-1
CSVRRQGGKNIQYF
TGCAGCGTGCGCCGACAGGGGGGGAAAAACATTCAGTACTTC
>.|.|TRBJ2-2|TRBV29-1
CSALRSRNTGELFF
TGCAGCGCCCTGCGGTCCCGGAACACCGGGGAGCTGTTTTTT
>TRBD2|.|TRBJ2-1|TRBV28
CASSSTSGSSYEQFF
TGTGCCAGCAGTTCGACTAGCGGGAGTAGTTATGAGCAGTTCTTC
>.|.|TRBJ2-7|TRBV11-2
CASSLATEQYF
TGTGCCAGCAGCTTAGCGACCGAGCAGTACTTC
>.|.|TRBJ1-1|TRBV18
CASSPIDLSGHLNTEAFF
TGTGCCAGCTCACCGATCGATCTGTCGGGACACCTGAACACTGAAGCTTTCTTT
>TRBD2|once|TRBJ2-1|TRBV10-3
CAIRGTSGDSYNEQFF
TGTGCCATCAGAGGGACTAGCGGGGACTCCTACAATGAGCAGTTCTTC
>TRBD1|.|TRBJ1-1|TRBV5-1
CASSPFLDRMNTEAFF
TGCGCCAGCAGCCCTTTCCTGGACAGGATGAACACTGAAGCTTTCTTT
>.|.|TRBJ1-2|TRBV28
CAILGGQETIYGYTF
TGTGCCATCCTCGGCGGGCAGGAGACTATCTATGGCTACACCTTC
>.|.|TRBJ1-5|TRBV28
CASGQTSALHF
TGTGCCAGCGGACAGACAAGTGCACTGCATTTT
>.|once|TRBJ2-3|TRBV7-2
CASSLTRSDTQYF
TGTGCCAGCAGCTTAACTAGATCAGATACGCAGTATTTT
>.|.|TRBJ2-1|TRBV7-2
CASSVTGTGVGNEQFF
TGTGCCAGCAGCGTTACCGGGACGGGCGTCGGAAATGAGCAGTTCTTC
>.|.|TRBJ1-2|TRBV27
CASSSVRVPVNYGYTF
TGTGCCAGCAGTTCGGTCAGGGTGCCGGTTAACTATGGCTACACCTTC
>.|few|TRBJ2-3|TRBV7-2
CASSPGLDTQYF
TGTGCCAGCAGCCCGGGACTAGATACGCAGTATTTT
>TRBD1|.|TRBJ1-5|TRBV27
CASSPKWDSPARNQPQHF
TGTGCCAGCAGTCCCAAGTGGGACAGTCCCGCCCGCAATCAGCCCCAGCATTTT
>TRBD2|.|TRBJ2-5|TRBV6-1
CASRESGGLWYF
TGTGCCAGCAGGGAAAGCGGGGGGCTTTGGTACTTC
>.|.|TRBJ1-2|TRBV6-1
CASSEGAGGYGYTF
TGTGCCAGCAGTGAAGGGGCGGGCGGCTATGGCTACACCTTC
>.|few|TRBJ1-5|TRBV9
CASSVGPEGPQHF
TGTGCCAGCAGCGTCGGCCCTGAAGGGCCCCAGCATTTT
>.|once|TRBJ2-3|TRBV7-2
CASSSKGAGARTDTQYF
TGTGCCAGCAGCTCCAAAGGGGCGGGGGCCCGCACAGATACGCAGTATTTT
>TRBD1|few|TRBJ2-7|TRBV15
CATSGAIGGKYEQYF
TGTGCCACCAGCGGCGCAATAGGGGGCAAGTACGAGCAGTACTTC
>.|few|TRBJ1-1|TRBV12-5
CASGLVQKGSTEAFF
TGTGCTAGTGGTTTGGTACAGAAGGGGAGCACTGAAGCTTTCTTT
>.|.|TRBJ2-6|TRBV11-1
CASSLRGSGANVLTF
TGTGCCAGCAGCTTGAGGGGGTCTGGGGCCAACGTCCTGACTTTC
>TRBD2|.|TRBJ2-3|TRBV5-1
CASSFERGEGDTQYF
TGCGCCAGCAGCTTTGAGCGGGGGGAGGGAGATACGCAGTATTTT
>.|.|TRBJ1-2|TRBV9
CASSVESRGDGYTF
TGTGCCAGCAGCGTAGAATCGAGGGGGGATGGCTACACCTTC
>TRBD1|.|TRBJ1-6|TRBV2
CASSERTGGMDSPLHF
TGTGCCAGCAGTGAAAGGACAGGGGGGATGGATTCACCCCTCCACTTT
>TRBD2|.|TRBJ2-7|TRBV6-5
CASSYAEGLAYEQYF
TGTGCCAGCAGTTACGCCGAAGGACTAGCCTACGAGCAGTACTTC
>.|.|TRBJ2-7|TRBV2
CASSDPSYEQYF
TGTGCCAGCAGTGACCCTTCCTACGAGCAGTACTTC
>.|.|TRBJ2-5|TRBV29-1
CSVVKGSFRETQYF
TGCAGCGTTGTGAAGGGGAGTTTTCGGGAGACCCAGTACTTC
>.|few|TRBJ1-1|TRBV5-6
CASSLGPGENTEAFF
TGTGCCAGCAGCTTGGGTCCAGGTGAGAACACTGAAGCTTTCTTT
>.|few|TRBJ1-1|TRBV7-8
CASRDDRRGTEAFF
TGTGCCAGCAGGGACGACAGACGGGGCACTGAAGCTTTCTTT
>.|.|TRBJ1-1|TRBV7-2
CASSFSLNTEAFF
TGTGCCAGCAGTTTCAGTTTGAACACTGAAGCTTTCTTT
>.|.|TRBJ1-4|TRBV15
CATRARPRERDNEKLFF
TGTGCCACCAGGGCTAGGCCAAGAGAACGGGATAATGAAAAACTGTTTTTT
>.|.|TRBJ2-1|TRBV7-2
CASSFLRDSQIAYNEQFF
TGTGCCAGCAGCTTCCTCCGGGACTCCCAAATCGCCTACAATGAGCAGTTCTTC
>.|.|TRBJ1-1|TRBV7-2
CASSSRGAEAFF
TGTGCCAGCAGCAGCCGTGGGGCTGAAGCTTTCTTT
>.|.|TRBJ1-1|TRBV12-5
CASGLGLATGFTEAFF
TGTGCTAGTGGTTTGGGACTTGCTACGGGATTCACTGAAGCTTTCTTT
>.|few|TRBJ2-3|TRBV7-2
CASSRDGISTDTQYF
TGTGCCAGCAGCAGGGACGGGATTAGCACAGATACGCAGTATTTT
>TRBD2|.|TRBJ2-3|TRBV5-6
CASSWKGTSGSTDTQYF
TGTGCCAGCAGCTGGAAGGGGACTAGCGGTAGCACAGATACGCAGTATTTT
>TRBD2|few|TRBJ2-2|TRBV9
CASSASGRWVTGELFF
TGTGCCAGCAGCGCAAGCGGGAGGTGGGTCACCGGGGAGCTGTTTTTT
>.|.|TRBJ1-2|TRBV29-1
CSVEGEGLEGYTF
TGCAGCGTTGAAGGGGAGGGTCTCGAGGGCTACACCTTC
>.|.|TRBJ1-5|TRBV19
CATRDSNQPQHF
TGTGCCACAAGGGACAGCAATCAGCCCCAGCATTTT
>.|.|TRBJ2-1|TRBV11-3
CASEWRYNEQFF
TGTGCCAGCGAGTGGCGCTACAATGAGCAGTTCTTC
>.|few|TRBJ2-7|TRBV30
CAWGRGYEQYF
TGTGCCTGGGGGAGGGGGTACGAGCAGTACTTC
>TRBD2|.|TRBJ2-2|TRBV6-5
CASSFGGEPGELFF
TGTGCCAGCAGTTTTGGGGGGGAGCCCGGGGAGCTGTTTTTT
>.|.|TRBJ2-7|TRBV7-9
CASSPLTYEQYF
TGTGCCAGCAGCCCTTTAACCTACGAGCAGTACTTC
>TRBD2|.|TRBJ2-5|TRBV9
CASSVGLAGAWETQYF
TGTGCCAGCAGCGTAGGACTAGCGGGGGCGTGGGAGACCCAGTACTTC
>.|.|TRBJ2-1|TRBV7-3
CASSTAGYNEQFF
TGTGCCAGCAGTACCGCCGGGTACAATGAGCAGTTCTTC
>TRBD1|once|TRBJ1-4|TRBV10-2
CATARDRFYNEKLFF
TGCGCCACCGCTAGGGACAGGTTTTATAATGAAAAACTGTTTTTT
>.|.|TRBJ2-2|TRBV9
CASSVEAGNTGELFF
TGTGCCAGCAGCGTAGAGGCAGGAAACACCGGGGAGCTGTTTTTT
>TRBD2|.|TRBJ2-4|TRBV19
CASGSGRGIQYF
TGTGCCAGTGGAAGCGGGAGAGGCATTCAGTACTTC